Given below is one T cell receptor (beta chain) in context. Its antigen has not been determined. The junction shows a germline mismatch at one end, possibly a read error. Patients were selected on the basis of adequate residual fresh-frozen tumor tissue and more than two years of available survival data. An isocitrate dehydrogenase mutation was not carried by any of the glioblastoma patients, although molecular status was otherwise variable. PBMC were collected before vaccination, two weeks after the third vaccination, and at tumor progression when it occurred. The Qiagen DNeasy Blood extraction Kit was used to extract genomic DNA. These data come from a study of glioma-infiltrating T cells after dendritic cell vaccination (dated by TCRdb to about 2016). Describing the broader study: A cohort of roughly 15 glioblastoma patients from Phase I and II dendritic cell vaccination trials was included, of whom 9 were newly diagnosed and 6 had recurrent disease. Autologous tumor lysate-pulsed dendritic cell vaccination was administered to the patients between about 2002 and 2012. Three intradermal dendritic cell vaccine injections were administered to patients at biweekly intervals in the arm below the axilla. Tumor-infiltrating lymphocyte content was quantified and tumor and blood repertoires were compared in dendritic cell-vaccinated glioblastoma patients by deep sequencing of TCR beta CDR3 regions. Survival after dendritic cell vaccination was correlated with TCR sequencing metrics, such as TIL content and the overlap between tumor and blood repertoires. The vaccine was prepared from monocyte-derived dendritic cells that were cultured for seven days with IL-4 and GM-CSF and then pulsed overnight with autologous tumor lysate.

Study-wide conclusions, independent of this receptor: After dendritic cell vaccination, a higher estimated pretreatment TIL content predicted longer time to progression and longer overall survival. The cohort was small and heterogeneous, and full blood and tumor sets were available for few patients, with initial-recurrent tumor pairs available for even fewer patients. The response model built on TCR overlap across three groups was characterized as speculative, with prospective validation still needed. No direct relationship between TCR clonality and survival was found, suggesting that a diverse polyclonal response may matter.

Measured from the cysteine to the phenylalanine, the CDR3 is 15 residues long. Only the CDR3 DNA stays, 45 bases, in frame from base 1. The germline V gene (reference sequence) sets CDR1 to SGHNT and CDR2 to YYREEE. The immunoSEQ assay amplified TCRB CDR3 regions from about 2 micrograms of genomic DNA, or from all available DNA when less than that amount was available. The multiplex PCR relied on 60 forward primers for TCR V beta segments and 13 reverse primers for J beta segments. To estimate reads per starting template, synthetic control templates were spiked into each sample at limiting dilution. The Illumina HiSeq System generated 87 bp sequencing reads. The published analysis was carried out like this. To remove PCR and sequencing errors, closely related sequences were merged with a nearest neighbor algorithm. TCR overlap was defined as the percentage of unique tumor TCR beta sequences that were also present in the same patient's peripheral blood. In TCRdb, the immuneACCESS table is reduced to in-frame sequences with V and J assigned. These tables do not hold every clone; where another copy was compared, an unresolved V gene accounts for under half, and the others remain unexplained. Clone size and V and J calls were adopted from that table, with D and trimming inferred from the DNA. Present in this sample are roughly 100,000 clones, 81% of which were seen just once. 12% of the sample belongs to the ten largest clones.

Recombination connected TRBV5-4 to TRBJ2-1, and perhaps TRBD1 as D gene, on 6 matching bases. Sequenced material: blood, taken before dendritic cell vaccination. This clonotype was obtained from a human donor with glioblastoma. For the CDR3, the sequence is CASCLQGRSYNEQFF. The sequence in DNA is TGTGCCAGCTGCTTACAGGGCCGCTCCTACAATGAGCAGTTCTTC.